This note documents a single T cell receptor (beta chain) sequence. Antigen: not known. This sample is drawn from a study of T cell clonotyping in hematopoietic cell transplantation. General study points: Graft donor and pretransplant recipient Inverse Simpson Index values predicted broader posttransplant TCR diversity. Pathologically expanded recipient clonotypes increased progressively from day 30 to day 180 as diversity fell.

V was clipped by 0 bases and J by 6 bases, with 8 bases between them. The germline V gene encodes CDR1 SGHTA and CDR2 FQGNSA. The CDR3 has 13 residues. Sequenced by immunoSEQ multiplex PCR; TCRdb stores in-frame clones only, minus some. The sample shows approximately 17,000 clones, 90% of them seen only once. The source is a man between 45 and 60 years old in good health. Some clones in this sample may be carry-over from other donors' samples. The material sequenced was peripheral blood mononuclear cells. The genes are TRBV7-2 and TRBJ1-1; possible D gene TRBD1, 6 bases. The CDR3 DNA follows: TGTGCCAGCAGCTTAGCCCGGACAGCTGAAGCTTTCTTT. It codes for CASSLARTAEAFF.